This T cell receptor beta chain was profiled in a study of T-cell memory formation after mild COVID-19 (dated by TCRdb to the early 2020s). Regarding the study in general: Most TCR sequence clusters were specific to one of the two donors. In a couple of donors, T-cell clones that expanded and contracted after mild COVID-19 were tracked by sequencing TCRalpha and TCRbeta repertoires over time. The cohort was made up of two young adult volunteers, one female and one male, who were previously healthy. The full study reports these points: Balanced CD4/CD8 phenotypes were observed for clones contracting from day 15 to 85, whereas a bias towards CD4+ was observed for a second wave of clones expanding from day 15 to 37. Only a couple of mild cases were covered in the study, and larger cohorts including severe cases with pre-infection samples were considered necessary. Contracting CD4+ clones were located mainly in the CM and EM memory subsets, whereas CD8+ clones were found to be enriched in EMRA. Some responding clones were found in pre-infection memory, which suggests that pre-existing cross-reactive memory T cells took part in the SARS-CoV-2 response. SARS-CoV-2 specificity was not confirmed for the second-wave clones peaking on day 37.

The instrument was an Illumina NovaSeq 6000. TCRalpha and TCRbeta cDNA libraries were constructed by 5'RACE with constant-segment primers, with sample barcodes and unique molecular identifiers being introduced. RNA was extracted from every sample with Trizol reagent. Library amplification was performed in two PCR steps, and a second sample barcode and Illumina TruSeq adapters were introduced in the second step. Sequencing of libraries was performed on an Illumina NovaSeq with 2 x 150 bp paired-end reads. The source study handled its data this way. The reads were demultiplexed and collapsed into UMI-guided consensus sequences using migec v1.2.7. Using mixcr v2.1.11, UMI consensuses were aligned to TRA and TRB V and J templates and then assembled into clonotypes. A clonotype was counted as expanded or contracted only when both edgeR and NoisET called the clonotype significant, with the noise models trained on biological replicates. For edgeR calls, the cutoffs were a false discovery rate-adjusted p below 0.01 and a log2 fold-change threshold of 1. As an exploratory analysis of dynamics, max-normalized trajectories of the 1000 most abundant clonotypes were examined with PCA combined with hierarchical clustering. Separately sequenced CD4+ and CD8+ repertoires were used to assign a CD4 or CD8 phenotype to each responding clone. The public sequencing data were trimmed at Q25 with fastp and processed into clonotypes with MiXCR by TCRdb, which kept only in-frame beta chains. Each entry is one CDR3 protein sequence, shown with its most common DNA and genes. Here the V and J calls rest on TCRdb's processing, not on the authors' analysis. The table for this sample lists about 100,000 distinct CDR3 sequences; around 10% of them were counted only once. The top ten constitute about 40% of the sample.

Taken from the germline V gene, the CDR1 and CDR2 loops are SQVTM and ANQGSEA. V is cut back by 7 bases and J by 5 bases, with 16 bases in the junction unmatched. Counted from cysteine to phenylalanine, this CDR3 has 15 amino acids. The read is trimmed to its CDR3 DNA, 45 bases read in frame from base 1. Ficoll-Paque density gradient centrifugation was the method used to isolate PBMCs. As regards this clonotype: No cognate antigen has been identified for it. Qualities for individual bases were not recorded, and no much larger clone is one base off.

The receptor was derived from a man aged 18 to 29 who had mild COVID-19 (a few samples of this study predate the infection). The sample titles of this study are shuffled in the database, so cell type and time point are left out; the donor was told from shared clones. The chain is encoded by TRBV29-1 joined to TRBJ1-1; 7 middle bases align to TRBD1. The sequenced material came from PBMCs or a T cell subset sorted from them (not recorded which). The sequenced DNA is TGCAGCGCGATCGGGGGACGACAGGGAGGGACTGAAGCTTTCTTT. It translates to CSAIGGRQGGTEAFF.